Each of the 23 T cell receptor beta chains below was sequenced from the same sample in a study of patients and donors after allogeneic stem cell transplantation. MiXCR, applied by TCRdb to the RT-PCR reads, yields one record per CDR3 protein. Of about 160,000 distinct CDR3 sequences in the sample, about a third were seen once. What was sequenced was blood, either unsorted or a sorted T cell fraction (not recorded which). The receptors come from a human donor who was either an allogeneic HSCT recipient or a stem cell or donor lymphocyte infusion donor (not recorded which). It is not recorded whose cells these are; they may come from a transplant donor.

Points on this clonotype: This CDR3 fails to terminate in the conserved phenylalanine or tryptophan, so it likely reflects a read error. Written as DNA, the CDR3 is TGCGCCAGCAGCTTGGTTGAACTGAACACCGGGGAGCTGTTTTTG. This encodes CASSLVELNTGELFL. The chain combines TRBV5-1 with TRBJ2-2, with D uncertain. The V and J ends lost 0 bases and 1 base respectively, with 7 bases between them. Germline CDR1 reads SGHRS; CDR2 reads YFSETQ. The CDR3 is 15 residues long.

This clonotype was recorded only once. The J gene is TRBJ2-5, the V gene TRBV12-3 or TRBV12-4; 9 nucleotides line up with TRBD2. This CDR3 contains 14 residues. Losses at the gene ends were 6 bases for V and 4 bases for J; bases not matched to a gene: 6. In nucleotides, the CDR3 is TGTGCCAGCAGCCCCGGGACTAGCCGAGAGACCCAGTACTTC. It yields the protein CASSPGTSRETQYF.

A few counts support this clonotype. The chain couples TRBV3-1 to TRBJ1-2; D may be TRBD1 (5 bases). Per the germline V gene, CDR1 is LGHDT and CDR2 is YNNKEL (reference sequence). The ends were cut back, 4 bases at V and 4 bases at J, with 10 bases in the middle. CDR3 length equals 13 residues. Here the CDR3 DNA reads TGTGCCAGCAGCCCCGGACACCTCTATGGCTACACCTTC. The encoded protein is CASSPGHLYGYTF.

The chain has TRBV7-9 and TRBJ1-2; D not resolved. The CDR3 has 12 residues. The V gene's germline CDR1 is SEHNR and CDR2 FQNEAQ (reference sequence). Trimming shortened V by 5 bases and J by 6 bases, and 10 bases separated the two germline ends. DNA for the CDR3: TGTGCCAGCAGCGCCGAGGGTAATGGCTACACCTTC. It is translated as CASSAEGNGYTF.

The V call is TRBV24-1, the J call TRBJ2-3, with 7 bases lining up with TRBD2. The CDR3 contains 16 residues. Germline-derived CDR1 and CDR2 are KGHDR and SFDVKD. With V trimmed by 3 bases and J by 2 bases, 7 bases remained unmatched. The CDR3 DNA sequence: TGTGCCACCAGTGATCCTCAGCGGGGTACCACAGATACGCAGTATTTT. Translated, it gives CATSDPQRGTTDTQYF.

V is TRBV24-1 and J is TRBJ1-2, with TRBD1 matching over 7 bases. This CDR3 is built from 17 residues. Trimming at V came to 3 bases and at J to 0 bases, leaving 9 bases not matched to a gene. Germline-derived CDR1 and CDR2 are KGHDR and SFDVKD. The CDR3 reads CATSDRTGPLANYGYTF. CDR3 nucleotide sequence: TGTGCCACCAGTGATCGGACAGGTCCCTTAGCTAACTATGGCTACACCTTC.

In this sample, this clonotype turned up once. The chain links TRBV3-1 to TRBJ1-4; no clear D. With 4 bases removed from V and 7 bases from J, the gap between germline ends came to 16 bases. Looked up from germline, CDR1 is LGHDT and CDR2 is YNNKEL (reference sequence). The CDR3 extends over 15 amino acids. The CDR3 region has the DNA TGTGCCAGCAGCCTCACGGGCCAGAGGTTTGAAAAACTGTTTTTT. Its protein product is CASSLTGQRFEKLFF.

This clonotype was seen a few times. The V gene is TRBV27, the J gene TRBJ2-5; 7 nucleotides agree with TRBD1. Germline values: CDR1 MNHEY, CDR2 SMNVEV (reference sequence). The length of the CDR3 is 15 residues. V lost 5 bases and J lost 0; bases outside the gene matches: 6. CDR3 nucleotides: TGTGCCAGCAGTGACGGGACAGACTACCAAGAGACCCAGTACTTC. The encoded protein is CASSDGTDYQETQYF.

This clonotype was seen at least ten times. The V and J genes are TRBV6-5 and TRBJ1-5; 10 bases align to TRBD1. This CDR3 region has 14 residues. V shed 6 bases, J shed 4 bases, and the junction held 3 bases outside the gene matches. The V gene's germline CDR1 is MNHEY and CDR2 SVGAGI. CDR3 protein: CASSRTGGNQPQHF. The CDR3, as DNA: TGTGCCAGCAGCAGGACAGGGGGGAATCAGCCCCAGCATTTT.

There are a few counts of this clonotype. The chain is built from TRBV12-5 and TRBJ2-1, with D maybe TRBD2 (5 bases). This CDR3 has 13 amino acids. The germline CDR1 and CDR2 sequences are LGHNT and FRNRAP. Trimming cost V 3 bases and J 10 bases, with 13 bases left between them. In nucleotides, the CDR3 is TGTGCTAGTGGTTTAGGACTGGCATGGGAGCAGTTCTTC. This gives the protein CASGLGLAWEQFF. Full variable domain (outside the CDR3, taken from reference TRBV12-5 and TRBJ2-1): DARVTQTPRHKVTEMGQEVTMRCQPILGHNTVFWYRQTMMQGLELLAYFRNRAPLDDSGMPKDRFSAEMPDATLATLKIQPSEPRDSAVYFCASGLGLAWEQFFGPGTRLTVL.

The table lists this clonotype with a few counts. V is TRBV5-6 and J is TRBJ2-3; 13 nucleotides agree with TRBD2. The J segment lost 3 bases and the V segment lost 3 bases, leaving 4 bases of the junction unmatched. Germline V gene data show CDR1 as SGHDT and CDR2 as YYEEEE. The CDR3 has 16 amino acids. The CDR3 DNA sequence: TGTGCCAGCAGCTCGACTAGCGGGGGGCGTACAGATACGCAGTATTTT. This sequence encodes CASSSTSGGRTDTQYF.

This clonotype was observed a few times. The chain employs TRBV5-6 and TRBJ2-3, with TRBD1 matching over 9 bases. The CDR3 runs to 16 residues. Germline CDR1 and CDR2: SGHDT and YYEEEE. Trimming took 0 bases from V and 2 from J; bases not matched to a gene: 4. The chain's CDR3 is CASSLAGTGITDTQYF. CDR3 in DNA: TGTGCCAGCAGCTTGGCAGGGACAGGGATCACAGATACGCAGTATTTT.

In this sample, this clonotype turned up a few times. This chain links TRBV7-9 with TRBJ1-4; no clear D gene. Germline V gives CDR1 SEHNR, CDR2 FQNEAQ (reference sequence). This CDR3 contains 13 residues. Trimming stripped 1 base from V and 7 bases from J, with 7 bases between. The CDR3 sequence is CASSLVPREKLFF. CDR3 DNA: TGTGCCAGCAGCTTAGTCCCCCGTGAAAAACTGTTTTTT.

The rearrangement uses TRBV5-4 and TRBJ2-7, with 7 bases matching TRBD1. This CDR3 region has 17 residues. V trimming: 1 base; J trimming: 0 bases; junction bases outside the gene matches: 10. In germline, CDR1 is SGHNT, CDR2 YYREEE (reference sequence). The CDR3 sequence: CASSLRTGFFHSYEQYF. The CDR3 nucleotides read TGTGCCAGCAGCTTGCGGACAGGTTTCTTCCACTCCTACGAGCAGTACTTC.

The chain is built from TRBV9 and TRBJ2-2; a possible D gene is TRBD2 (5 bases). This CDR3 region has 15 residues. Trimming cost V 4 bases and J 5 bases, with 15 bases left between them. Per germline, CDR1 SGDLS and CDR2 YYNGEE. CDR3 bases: TGTGCCAGCAGCCTGGACTCCCGAGGGACCGGGGAGCTGTTTTTT. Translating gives CASSLDSRGTGELFF.

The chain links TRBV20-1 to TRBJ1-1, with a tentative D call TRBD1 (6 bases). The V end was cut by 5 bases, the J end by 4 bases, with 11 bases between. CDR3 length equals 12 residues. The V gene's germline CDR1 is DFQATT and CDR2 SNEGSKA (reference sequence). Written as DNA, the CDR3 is TGCAGTGCTGGACAGAGGGTCACTGAAGCTTTCTTT. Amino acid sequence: CSAGQRVTEAFF.

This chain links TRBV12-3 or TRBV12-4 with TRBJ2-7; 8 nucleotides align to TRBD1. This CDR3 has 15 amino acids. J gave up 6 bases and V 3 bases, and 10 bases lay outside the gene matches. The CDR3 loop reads CASSLAGQGIIEQYF. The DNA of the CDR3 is TGTGCCAGCAGTTTGGCAGGACAGGGAATAATCGAGCAGTACTTC.

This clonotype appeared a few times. CDR3 loop: CSAPGQGSYTF. The DNA of the CDR3 is TGCAGTGCCCCCGGACAGGGCAGCTACACCTTC. V is TRBV20-1 and J is TRBJ1-2; 8 bases align to TRBD1. The CDR3 runs to 11 residues. Germline V gene lookup returns CDR1 DFQATT and CDR2 SNEGSKA (reference sequence). Unmatched junction bases numbered 6, after V lost 6 bases and J lost 9 bases.

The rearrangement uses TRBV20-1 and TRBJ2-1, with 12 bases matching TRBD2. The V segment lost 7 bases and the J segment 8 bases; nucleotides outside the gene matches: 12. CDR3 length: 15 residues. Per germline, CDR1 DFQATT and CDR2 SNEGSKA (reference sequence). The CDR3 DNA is TGCAGTGTCAACCGAGGACTAGCGGGGTTTGATGAGCAGTTCTTC. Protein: CSVNRGLAGFDEQFF.

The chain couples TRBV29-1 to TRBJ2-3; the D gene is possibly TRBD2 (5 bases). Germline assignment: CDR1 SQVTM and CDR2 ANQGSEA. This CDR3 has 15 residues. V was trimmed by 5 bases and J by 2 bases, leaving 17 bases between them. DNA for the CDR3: TGCAGCGTTACCAGCGGAACCTATCCCACAGATACGCAGTATTTT. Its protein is CSVTSGTYPTDTQYF.

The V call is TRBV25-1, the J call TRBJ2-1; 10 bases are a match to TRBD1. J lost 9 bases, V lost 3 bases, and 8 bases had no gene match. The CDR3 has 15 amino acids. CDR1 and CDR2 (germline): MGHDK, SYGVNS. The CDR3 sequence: CASSEPGQGYREQFF. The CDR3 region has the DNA TGTGCCAGCAGTGAGCCGGGACAGGGGTATCGTGAGCAGTTCTTC.

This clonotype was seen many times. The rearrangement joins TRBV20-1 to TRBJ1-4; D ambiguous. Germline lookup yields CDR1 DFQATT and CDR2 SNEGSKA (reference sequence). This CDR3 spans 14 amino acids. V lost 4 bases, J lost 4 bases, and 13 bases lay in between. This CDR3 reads CSATPSGDNEKLFF. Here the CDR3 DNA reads TGCAGTGCTACTCCTTCTGGCGATAATGAAAAACTGTTTTTT.

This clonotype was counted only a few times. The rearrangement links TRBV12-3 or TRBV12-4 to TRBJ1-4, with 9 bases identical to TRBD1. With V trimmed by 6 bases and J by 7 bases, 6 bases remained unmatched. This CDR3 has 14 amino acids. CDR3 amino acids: CASSPGQGGEKLFF. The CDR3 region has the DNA TGTGCCAGCAGCCCGGGACAGGGAGGTGAAAAACTGTTTTTT.